This T cell receptor (beta chain) comes out of a study of identical twins. Study results and caveats: Clonotypes of the beta chain that were abundant in cord blood carried fewer insertions (memory repertoires showed none). Cross-sectional statistical analysis, not tracking of the same donors, underpinned the conclusions. Out-of-frame alpha sequences common to twins exhibited a surplus of low generation probability.

This clonotype was picked up a small number of times. What it binds is not known. CDR1 and CDR2 (germline): SGHKS, YYEKEE (reference sequence). With 1 base removed from V and 0 bases from J, the gap between germline ends came to 10 bases. The CDR3 spans 15 residues. TCRdb used MiXCR to reprocess the 5' RACE reads, holding one entry per CDR3 protein. Of around 490,000 distinct CDR3 sequences detected, approximately 20% appear once; the ten largest clones hold 0.4% to 0.6%. These data are also associated with another study on yellow fever vaccine responses in identical twins. As that study records: The authors reported partly convergent, partly personalized vaccine responses in identical twins.

The chain employs TRBV5-5 and TRBJ1-2; no reliable D call. The sequence was obtained from a young woman in good health. Sequencing was done on a sample of CD4+ T cells sorted from blood. The CDR3 nucleotides read TGTGCCAGCAGCTTGATAGACAAAGCTAACTATGGCTACACCTTC. Its translation: CASSLIDKANYGYTF. The complete variable domain, with remaining parts taken from reference TRBV5-5 and TRBJ1-2, reads DAGVTQSPTHLIKTRGQQVTLRCSPISGHKSVSWYQQVLGQGPQFIFQYYEKEERGRGNFPDRFSARQFPNYSSELNVNALLLGDSALYLCASSLIDKANYGYTFGSGTRLTVV.